The 27 T cell receptor beta chains below were found in one sample sequenced in a study of blood T cell dynamics during melanoma immunotherapy. Time point here: pre-treatment baseline. Assay: immunoSEQ multiplex PCR; the TCRdb copy retains only in-frame clones and omits some. There are a few thousand clones in the sample; approximately 86% occur only once, and around 31% lies in the top ten. The input for sequencing was blood, taken from a patient treated with checkpoint blockade. The source of these receptors is a human donor with melanoma.

The chain couples TRBV4-2 to TRBJ1-3; D is perhaps TRBD1 (5 bases). Germline lookup yields CDR1 LGHNA and CDR2 YNFKEQ. Between the trimmed V and J ends, which lost 5 bases and 5 bases, there was a span of 19 bases. The CDR3 sequence is 16 residues long. CDR3 in amino acids: CASSSRTGTGRNTIYF. The CDR3 bases are TGTGCCAGCAGCTCCAGGACCGGGACGGGGCGAAACACCATATATTTT.

J is TRBJ1-1 and V is TRBV18; D remains unclear. V dropped 2 bases and J dropped 4 bases, with 5 bases sitting between them. The germline gives CDR1 KGHSH, CDR2 LQKENI. CDR3 length: 12 residues. DNA for the CDR3: TGTGCCAGCTCACCAAGCGGCACTGAAGCTTTCTTT. This encodes CASSPSGTEAFF.

The chain carries TRBV6-6 and TRBJ2-7, with D perhaps assigned TRBD1 or TRBD2 (5 bases each). The CDR3 length is 14 residues. Germline V gene lookup returns CDR1 MNHNY and CDR2 SVGAGI (reference sequence). Trimming removed 2 bases at V and 9 bases at J, with 17 bases between. The DNA of the CDR3 is TGTGCCAGCAGTTACCGAGGGGCCACCCTTGGGCAGTACTTC. Its translation is CASSYRGATLGQYF.

This clone has a single count. This rearrangement joins TRBV10-3 to TRBJ1-1, with D tentatively TRBD1 (5 bases). CDR3 size: 12 residues. Trimming shortened V by 11 bases and J by 1 base, and 11 bases separated the two germline ends. Germline CDR1 reads ENHRY; CDR2 reads SYGVKD. DNA of the CDR3: TGTGCCGCTAGACAGACGAACACTGAAGCTTTCTTT. This translates into CAARQTNTEAFF.

Here the CDR3 reads CAWSSTVSNQPQHF. CDR3 sequence (DNA): TGTGCCTGGAGTTCGACAGTTAGCAATCAGCCCCAGCATTTT. The V and J genes are TRBV30 and TRBJ1-5; D is possibly TRBD1 (5 bases). Germline CDR1 and CDR2: GTSNPN and SVGIG (reference sequence). Trimming shortened V by 2 bases and J by 0 bases, and 8 bases separated the two germline ends. The CDR3 spans 14 residues.

For the CDR3, the DNA is TGTGCCAGCAGCCTCGGGTGGGTAGACTATGGCTACACCTTC. Protein sequence: CASSLGWVDYGYTF. The chain has TRBV5-6 and TRBJ1-2; D is unclear. Per germline, CDR1 SGHDT and CDR2 YYEEEE. The CDR3 is made up of 14 amino acids. V was pared by 4 bases and J by 3 bases, with 13 bases between.

V is TRBV5-6 and J is TRBJ2-7, with a tentative D call TRBD2 (5 bases). Germline V CDR1 and CDR2: SGHDT, YYEEEE. The CDR3 consists of 16 residues. The V and J ends lost 0 bases and 5 bases respectively, with 18 bases between them. CDR3 in DNA: TGTGCCAGCAGCTTGGTGGGGAGCGTGGTAGGAAACGAGCAGTACTTC. As protein: CASSLVGSVVGNEQYF. The full variable domain, its missing parts supplied by reference TRBV5-6 and TRBJ2-7, is DAGVTQSPTHLIKTRGQQVTLRCSPKSGHDTVSWYQQALGQGPQFIFQYYEEEERQRGNFPDRFSGHQFPNYSSELNVNALLLGDSALYLCASSLVGSVVGNEQYFGPGTRLTVT.

The chain carries TRBV7-3 and TRBJ1-2; D gene uncertain. The germline V and J ends were trimmed by 2 bases and 7 bases, with 11 bases remaining between them. Looked up from germline, CDR1 is SGHTA and CDR2 is FQGTGA. The CDR3 sequence is 13 residues long. The DNA of the CDR3 is TGTGCCAGCAGCTTAGTTGTGGATAGTGGCTACACCTTC. Encoded protein: CASSLVVDSGYTF.

The chain recombines TRBV5-1 with TRBJ2-7, with 9 bases that match TRBD1. CDR1 and CDR2 (germline): SGHRS, YFSETQ. The CDR3 is 15 residues long. V was pared by 4 bases and J by 4 bases, with 9 bases of the junction left unmatched. Here the CDR3 reads CASSTSGTGLYEQYF. The CDR3 DNA reads as TGCGCCAGCAGCACATCCGGGACAGGGTTGTACGAGCAGTACTTC.

The chain uses TRBV27 and TRBJ2-7; D might be TRBD2 (7 bases). V lost 9 bases and J lost 1, with 13 bases in between. Germline CDR1 and CDR2: MNHEY and SMNVEV (reference sequence). The CDR3 runs to 13 residues. The CDR3 spells CASMGGASYEQYF. CDR3 bases: TGTGCCAGTATGGGGGGGGCGTCCTACGAGCAGTACTTC.

The rearrangement uses TRBV7-2 and TRBJ2-1, with 12 bases matching TRBD2. Germline V CDR1 and CDR2: SGHTA, FQGNSA. V was clipped by 5 bases and J by 4 bases; unmatched bases: 12. The CDR3 is 18 residues long. This CDR3 is CASSTSGTSGSKYNEQFF. CDR3 coding DNA: TGTGCCAGCAGCACTAGTGGGACTAGCGGGTCCAAATACAATGAGCAGTTCTTC.

This clone was seen once. The rearrangement joins TRBV6-5 to TRBJ1-2, with TRBD1 identical over 7 bases. CDR3 length equals 13 residues. Unmatched junction bases numbered 3, after V lost 6 bases and J lost 2 bases. The V gene's germline CDR1 is MNHEY and CDR2 SVGAGI. This CDR3 is CASRMTGNYGYTF. The CDR3 DNA reads as TGTGCCAGCAGAATGACAGGGAACTATGGCTACACCTTC.

CDR3 residues: CASSRGLASYEQYF. The DNA for the CDR3 is TGTGCCAGTAGTAGGGGACTAGCTTCCTACGAGCAGTACTTC. The J gene is TRBJ2-7, the V gene TRBV19; 9 bases agree with TRBD2. From germline, CDR1 is LNHDA and CDR2 SQIVND (reference sequence). The CDR3 is 14 amino acids. V dropped 4 bases and J dropped 1; count of bases not matched to a gene: 2.

This chain links TRBV4-2 with TRBJ1-5; D is undetermined. From germline, CDR1 is LGHNA and CDR2 YNFKEQ. The CDR3 loop spans 14 amino acids. V dropped 0 bases and J dropped 4 bases, with 7 bases sitting between them. CDR3 coding DNA: TGTGCCAGCAGCCAAGATAAGTGGAATCAGCCCCAGCATTTT. Its translation: CASSQDKWNQPQHF.

This clone is large. The J gene is TRBJ2-7, the V gene TRBV15; D is perhaps TRBD1 (7 bases). The V end was cut by 3 bases, the J end by 0 bases, with 15 bases between. Germline V gene lookup returns CDR1 LNHNV and CDR2 YYDKDF (reference sequence). The CDR3 extends over 16 amino acids. The CDR3 reads CATSRDYRGRSYEQYF. In nucleotides, the CDR3 is TGTGCCACCAGCAGGGACTACAGGGGTCGCTCCTACGAGCAGTACTTC.

The genes are TRBV21-1 and TRBJ1-5; the D segment call TRBD1 is taken from the table without a DNA check. TRBV21-1 is noted as a pseudogene. The CDR3 runs 16 residues. The CDR3 region is CASSKAGDSSNQPQHF. DNA for the CDR3: TGTGCCAGCAGCAAAGCGGGGGACAGTAGCAATCAGCCCCAGCATTTT.

In regard to this clone: Other DNA variants within this sample encode the same CDR3. This chain connects TRBV5-8 to TRBJ2-3; no clear D. The germline V gene has CDR1 SGHTS and CDR2 YDEGEE. This CDR3 has 13 residues. V lost 4 bases and J 2 bases, leaving 8 bases between the germline ends. CDR3 sequence: CASSMPTTDTQYF. The CDR3 nucleotides read TGTGCCAGCAGCATGCCTACCACAGATACGCAGTATTTT.

The V call is TRBV27, the J call TRBJ2-1; possible D gene TRBD1, 5 bases. The V and J ends lost 7 bases and 0 bases respectively, with 13 bases between them. The germline gives CDR1 MNHEY, CDR2 SMNVEV (reference sequence). The CDR3 is 15 amino acids. The DNA of the CDR3 is TGTGCCAGCAATAAGGGGTCTAGCTCCTACAATGAGCAGTTCTTC. It encodes CASNKGSSSYNEQFF.

This chain uses TRBV6-5 with TRBJ1-2; D uncertain. CDR3 size: 13 residues. CDR1 and CDR2 (germline): MNHEY, SVGAGI. With 0 bases removed from V and 3 bases from J, the gap between germline ends came to 5 bases. The CDR3: CASSYSVYYGYTF. In DNA form, the CDR3 reads TGTGCCAGCAGTTACTCGGTCTACTATGGCTACACCTTC.

The V gene is TRBV2, the J gene TRBJ2-2, with D tentatively TRBD1 (6 bases). V lost 8 bases to trimming and J lost 7 bases, with 14 bases between them. This CDR3 is built from 13 residues. Germline-derived CDR1 and CDR2 are SNHLY and FYNNEI. The DNA for the CDR3 is TGTGCCAGCCAGGGGTTGAGAGTCGGGGAGCTGTTTTTT. Amino acid sequence: CASQGLRVGELFF.

The chain carries TRBV30 and TRBJ2-3; D is perhaps TRBD2 (6 bases). CDR1 is GTSNPN, CDR2 SVGIG, per germline (reference sequence). Trimming took 6 bases from V and 4 from J, leaving 20 bases between them. The CDR3 consists of 15 residues. The CDR3, as DNA: TGTGCCTGCACACCGGACGGGAGAGGGGCAGATACGCAGTATTTT. It yields the protein CACTPDGRGADTQYF.

The chain is built from TRBV19 and TRBJ1-6, with unresolved D. CDR3 size: 14 residues. Germline assignment: CDR1 LNHDA and CDR2 SQIVND (reference sequence). Trimming took off 3 bases at V and 5 bases at J, with 8 bases between the two ends. The CDR3: CASSITQNNSPLHF. The CDR3, as DNA: TGTGCCAGTAGTATCACACAGAATAATTCACCCCTCCACTTT. Together with reference TRBV19 and TRBJ1-6, the CDR3 gives the full variable domain: DGGITQSPKYLFRKEGQNVTLSCEQNLNHDAMYWYRQDPGQGLRLIYYSQIVNDFQKGDIAEGYSVSREKKESFPLTVTSAQKNPTAFYLCASSITQNNSPLHFGNGTRLTVT.

J is TRBJ2-3 and V is TRBV5-1, with D possibly being TRBD1 (6 bases). CDR1 and CDR2 from the germline V gene are SGHRS and YFSETQ. The CDR3 runs to 16 residues. Trimming took off 5 bases at V and 5 bases at J, with 21 bases between the two ends. CDR3 coding DNA: TGCGCCAGCAGATTTGGTAGCGAGCAAGGGGGAGATACGCAGTATTTT. It yields the protein CASRFGSEQGGDTQYF.

The DNA of the CDR3 is TGTGCCAGCAGCTCCCCTAGCGGGACTTACAATGAGCAGTTCTTC. Its protein is CASSSPSGTYNEQFF. This chain connects TRBV7-6 to TRBJ2-1, with 9 nucleotides matching TRBD2. The V gene's germline CDR1 is SGHVS and CDR2 FNYEAQ. CDR3 length: 15 amino acids. V was clipped by 4 bases and J by 4 bases; unmatched bases: 5.

This clone was seen a single time. The chain joins TRBV7-3 to TRBJ2-3, with TRBD1 identical over 7 bases. The CDR3 contains 15 residues. Germline V lookup: CDR1 SGHTA, CDR2 FQGTGA. The V gene end was trimmed by 0 bases and the J gene end by 4 bases; junction bases not matched to a gene: 4. The CDR3 is CASSLTQGVADTQYF. Here the CDR3 DNA reads TGTGCCAGCAGCTTAACTCAGGGGGTGGCAGATACGCAGTATTTT.

Worth noting for this clone: A junction boundary mismatches the germline segment, possibly from a read error. The rearrangement uses TRBV11-3 and TRBJ2-1, with D perhaps given as TRBD1 or TRBD2 (6 bases each). The CDR3 extends over 12 amino acids. CDR1 and CDR2 from the germline V gene are SGHNT and YENEEA. The CDR3 sequence is CASRLGGLEQFF. The CDR3 nucleotides read TGTGCCAGCAGATTAGGGGGACTTGAGCAGTTCTTC.

The chain is built from TRBV7-8 and TRBJ2-6; D is unclear. Trimming took off 5 bases at V and 5 bases at J, with 22 bases between the two ends. From germline, CDR1 is SGHVS and CDR2 FQNEAQ. CDR3 length: 18 residues. The CDR3 bases are TGTGCCAGCAGCCTCCTATCGTACCCACAAAGTCGGGCCAACGTCCTGACTTTC. Its protein product is CASSLLSYPQSRANVLTF.